Listed here are 29 T cell receptor beta chains from one sample, sequenced in a study of blood T cell repertoires in COVID-19. Sequencing was performed with immunoSEQ multiplex PCR; in TCRdb, only in-frame clones are kept and a portion is missing. The sample shows under 250,000 clones, approximately 90% of them seen only once. Sequencing was carried out using peripheral blood. The source of these receptors is a man aged 50 to 60 with COVID-19, enrolled during active disease.

J is TRBJ2-7 and V is TRBV5-1; 7 bases line up with TRBD1. V trimming: 4 bases; J trimming: 5 bases; junction bases outside the gene matches: 12. The V gene's germline CDR1 is SGHRS and CDR2 YFSETQ. This CDR3 is built from 15 residues. CDR3 residues: CASSPGGTADNEQYF. For the CDR3, the DNA is TGCGCCAGCAGCCCTGGTGGGACAGCTGATAACGAGCAGTACTTC.

In the case of this clone: Other DNA sequences in the same sample also yield this CDR3. The V gene is TRBV30, the J gene TRBJ1-1; D is undetermined. The CDR3 length is 11 residues. V was pared by 4 bases and J by 5 bases, with 8 bases between. Germline V gives CDR1 GTSNPN, CDR2 SVGIG (reference sequence). In nucleotides, the CDR3 is TGTGCCTGGATCAGGCGAACTGAAGCTTTCTTT. Translating it yields CAWIRRTEAFF.

This clone appeared a single time. The V gene is TRBV12-3 or TRBV12-4, the J gene TRBJ1-1; TRBD1 agrees at 9 bases. Trimming at V came to 1 base and at J to 10 bases, leaving 4 bases not matched to a gene. There are 13 residues in the CDR3. The CDR3 loop is CASSLVMDRGAFF. The CDR3, as DNA: TGTGCCAGCAGTTTAGTTATGGACAGGGGAGCTTTCTTT.

The chain links TRBV7-6 to TRBJ2-2; a weak D match, TRBD2 (5 bases). There are 16 residues in the CDR3. Germline lookup yields CDR1 SGHVS and CDR2 FNYEAQ. V dropped 5 bases and J dropped 0 bases, with 13 bases sitting between them. The CDR3 loop reads CASSRTRAANTGELFF. CDR3 in DNA: TGTGCCAGCAGCCGTACTAGAGCTGCGAACACCGGGGAGCTGTTTTTT.

V usage is TRBV14 and J usage is TRBJ2-1; TRBD1 matches 7 bases. With V trimmed by 4 bases and J by 3 bases, 6 bases remained unmatched. The CDR3 has 15 amino acids. Per germline, CDR1 SGHDN and CDR2 FVKESK. The CDR3 coding sequence is TGTGCCAGCAGCCCCGGACAGGCCCACTACAATGAGCAGTTCTTC. It encodes CASSPGQAHYNEQFF.

The chain recombines TRBV5-1 with TRBJ1-2, with 11 positions matching TRBD1. Germline V lookup: CDR1 SGHRS, CDR2 YFSETQ. The CDR3 is made up of 16 amino acids. Trimming took 4 bases from V and 6 from J; bases not matched to a gene: 11. CDR3 amino acids: CASSIGQGAVRDGYTF. CDR3 nucleotides: TGCGCCAGCAGCATCGGACAGGGGGCGGTTCGTGATGGCTACACCTTC.

The chain joins TRBV28 to TRBJ2-2; D possibly corresponds to TRBD1 (6 bases). V lost 6 bases, J lost 0 bases, and 14 bases lay in between. CDR1 and CDR2 from the germline V gene are MDHEN and SYDVKM. This CDR3 spans 16 amino acids. As DNA, the CDR3 is TGTGCCAGCAGATGGGACACGGGCGCGAACACCGGGGAGCTGTTTTTT. Amino acids: CASRWDTGANTGELFF. The full variable domain, in which reference TRBV28 and TRBJ2-2 provide the parts outside the CDR3, is DVKVTQSSRYLVKRTGEKVFLECVQDMDHENMFWYRQDPGLGLRLIYFSYDVKMKEKGDIPEGYSVSREKKERFSLILESASTNQTSMYLCASRWDTGANTGELFFGEGSRLTVL.

The rearrangement uses TRBV28 and TRBJ2-5; 10 bases agree with TRBD2. The CDR3 sequence is 16 residues long. CDR1 and CDR2 from the germline V gene are MDHEN and SYDVKM. The V and J ends lost 3 bases and 0 bases, in that order; junction bases with no gene match: 4. The CDR3 protein is CASSFPSGGDQETQYF. CDR3 coding DNA: TGTGCCAGCAGTTTCCCTAGCGGGGGTGACCAAGAGACCCAGTACTTC.

The J gene is TRBJ2-5, the V gene TRBV5-4, with 7 bases identical to TRBD2. V lost 1 base, J lost 5 bases, and 5 bases stayed unmatched. CDR1 and CDR2 (germline): SGHNT, YYREEE (reference sequence). This CDR3 has 14 amino acids. CDR3 protein: CASSLRQGGETQYF. In DNA form, the CDR3 reads TGTGCCAGCAGCTTGCGGCAGGGAGGGGAGACCCAGTACTTC.

The chain is built from TRBV6-2 or TRBV6-3 and TRBJ2-1; 9 bases agree with TRBD2. The CDR3 has 16 amino acids. Germline-derived CDR1 and CDR2 are MNHEY and SVGEGT. The ends lost 5 bases at V and 3 bases at J; junction bases unmatched: 8. CDR3 sequence: CASSRNSGGLYNEQFF. The CDR3 DNA sequence: TGTGCCAGCAGTAGGAACAGCGGGGGGCTCTACAATGAGCAGTTCTTC.

The chain joins TRBV5-4 to TRBJ1-6; perhaps TRBD1 as D (6 bases). The CDR3 spans 15 residues. The germline gives CDR1 SGHNT, CDR2 YYREEE (reference sequence). The V and J ends lost 4 bases and 7 bases respectively, with 15 bases between them. The CDR3 is CASSPGGGNNSPLHF. For the CDR3, the DNA is TGTGCCAGCAGCCCGGGAGGGGGAAACAATTCACCCCTCCACTTT.

The chain combines TRBV7-8 with TRBJ2-1; D may be TRBD2 (5 bases). Germline lookup yields CDR1 SGHVS and CDR2 FQNEAQ. Trimming removed 8 bases at V and 2 bases at J, with 13 bases between. The CDR3 is 14 amino acids. In nucleotides, the CDR3 is TGTGCCAGCGTCCTCCCCGGGGCCTACAATGAGCAGTTCTTC. It is translated as CASVLPGAYNEQFF.

DNA for the CDR3: TGCGCCAGCAGCTTGGAGCGGGATGTTGATGAGCAGTTCTTC. Translation: CASSLERDVDEQFF. The V and J genes are TRBV5-1 and TRBJ2-1, with 7 positions matching TRBD2. The V gene end was trimmed by 0 bases and the J gene end by 8 bases; junction bases not matched to a gene: 5. The CDR3 sequence is 14 residues long. CDR1 and CDR2 from the germline V gene are SGHRS and YFSETQ.

V and J are TRBV6-2 or TRBV6-3 and TRBJ1-6; 7 positions agree with TRBD1. V shed 5 bases and J 5 bases; nucleotides not matched to a gene: 9. The CDR3 runs 16 residues. The V gene's germline CDR1 is MNHEY and CDR2 SVGEGT. The CDR3, as DNA: TGTGCCAGCAGTCTCCCGACAGGGTCGAATAATTCACCCCTCCACTTT. Its translation: CASSLPTGSNNSPLHF.

V and J are TRBV5-1 and TRBJ1-1, with TRBD1 matching 7 bases. Germline trimming cut 4 bases from V and 1 base from J; bases unmatched to any gene: 4. The CDR3 consists of 14 residues. Germline CDR1 SGHRS, CDR2 YFSETQ. The CDR3: CASSATGANTEAFF. The CDR3 DNA reads as TGCGCCAGCAGCGCCACAGGGGCGAACACTGAAGCTTTCTTT.

The chain combines TRBV5-4 with TRBJ2-2, with 7 bases that match TRBD1. Germline V gene lookup returns CDR1 SGHNT and CDR2 YYREEE (reference sequence). The J segment lost 4 bases and the V segment lost 4 bases, leaving 10 bases of the junction unmatched. This CDR3 region has 16 residues. The CDR3 here is CASSPGFRGRTGELFF. For the CDR3, the DNA is TGTGCCAGCAGCCCAGGGTTTAGGGGGCGCACCGGGGAGCTGTTTTTT.

The chain couples TRBV19 to TRBJ1-5; tentative D call: TRBD1 (6 bases). V was trimmed by 3 bases and J by 6 bases, leaving 15 bases between them. Germline CDR1 and CDR2: LNHDA and SQIVND (reference sequence). This CDR3 comprises 15 residues. CDR3 sequence reads: CASSIGGGAGQPQHF. In nucleotides, the CDR3 is TGTGCCAGTAGTATCGGGGGGGGCGCGGGTCAGCCCCAGCATTTT.

This chain links TRBV28 with TRBJ1-2; TRBD1 agrees at 9 bases. J was trimmed by 7 bases and V by 6 bases; bases with no gene match: 6. The CDR3 consists of 13 residues. CDR1 MDHEN and CDR2 SYDVKM come from the germline V gene. CDR3 sequence reads: CASRRQGVLGYTF. In nucleotides, the CDR3 is TGTGCCAGCAGAAGACAGGGGGTGCTTGGCTACACCTTC.

The chain joins TRBV21-1 to TRBJ2-7; TRBD1 is the table's D call, not checked against the DNA. TRBV21-1 is shown as a pseudogene. The CDR3 loop spans 15 amino acids. The CDR3 bases are TGTGCCAGCAGCATGGGACAGGCCAGTTTCGACGAGCAGTACTTC. It codes for CASSMGQASFDEQYF.

The CDR3 DNA reads as TGTGCCAGCAGTTACTTGCCAGGTCGCGGCTACACCTTC. It is translated as CASSYLPGRGYTF. The J gene is TRBJ1-2, the V gene TRBV6-6; D call uncertain. The CDR3 has 13 residues. Germline CDR1 is MNHNY and CDR2 is SVGAGI (reference sequence). V was shortened by 1 base and J by 8 bases, with 11 bases between the two germline ends.

This chain links TRBV6-2 or TRBV6-3 with TRBJ1-1; D might be TRBD1 (6 bases). V was pared by 2 bases and J by 0 bases, with 16 bases between. CDR1 and CDR2 from the germline V gene are MNHEY and SVGEGT. CDR3 size: 17 residues. The DNA for the CDR3 is TGTGCCAGCAGTTACCCTAACCTGGACAGACTGAACACTGAAGCTTTCTTT. It specifies CASSYPNLDRLNTEAFF.

This clone showed up just a few times. The chain combines TRBV5-1 with TRBJ1-4, with TRBD1 matching 8 bases. CDR1 SGHRS and CDR2 YFSETQ come from the germline V gene. Unmatched junction bases numbered 10, after V lost 4 bases and J lost 8 bases. CDR3 length: 15 residues. This CDR3 reads CASSTTGAPLEKLFF. The DNA of the CDR3 is TGCGCCAGCAGCACGACAGGGGCTCCTTTAGAAAAACTGTTTTTT.

The genes are TRBV27 and TRBJ1-2, with a possible D match to TRBD1 (5 bases). Germline V gene sequence: CDR1 MNHEY, CDR2 SMNVEV (reference sequence). This CDR3 has 13 residues. Trimming took 3 bases from V and 4 from J, leaving 9 bases between them. CDR3 residues: CASSFPGGYGYTF. In DNA form, the CDR3 reads TGTGCCAGCAGTTTTCCCGGGGGCTATGGCTACACCTTC.

The genes are TRBV29-1 and TRBJ1-2, with a possible D match to TRBD1 (5 bases). With 0 bases removed from V and 1 base from J, the gap between germline ends came to 9 bases. Germline lookup yields CDR1 SQVTM and CDR2 ANQGSEA. CDR3 length equals 14 residues. The CDR3 reads CSVEEPQGNYGYTF. The CDR3 bases are TGCAGCGTTGAAGAGCCTCAGGGTAACTATGGCTACACCTTC.

This chain joins TRBV25-1 and TRBJ1-2, with a tentative D call TRBD1 (5 bases). The CDR3 has 15 amino acids. In germline, CDR1 is MGHDK, CDR2 SYGVNS. V shed 3 bases and J shed 1 base, with 12 bases lying between them. CDR3 protein: CASSEGGTLNYGYTF. In DNA, the CDR3 is TGTGCCAGCAGTGAGGGGGGGACCCTTAACTATGGCTACACCTTC.

The rearrangement uses TRBV20-1 and TRBJ1-2; no firm D call. CDR1 and CDR2 (germline): DFQATT, SNEGSKA (reference sequence). CDR3 length: 13 amino acids. V was shortened by 3 bases and J by 5 bases, with 13 bases between the two germline ends. Here the CDR3 DNA reads TGCAGTGCTAGTTCCCCGGCCGGGTATGGCTACACCTTC. As protein: CSASSPAGYGYTF.

The chain couples TRBV5-4 to TRBJ1-1; TRBD1 matches at 7 bases. Trimming removed 5 bases from V and 3 bases from J; junction bases left unmatched: 4. Looked up from germline, CDR1 is SGHNT and CDR2 is YYREEE (reference sequence). The CDR3 is 13 residues long. CDR3 loop: CASRPTGDTEAFF. CDR3 sequence (DNA): TGTGCCAGCAGACCAACAGGGGACACTGAAGCTTTCTTT. Together with reference TRBV5-4 and TRBJ1-1, the CDR3 gives the full variable domain: ETGVTQSPTHLIKTRGQQVTLRCSSQSGHNTVSWYQQALGQGPQFIFQYYREEENGRGNFPPRFSGLQFPNYSSELNVNALELDDSALYLCASRPTGDTEAFFGQGTRLTVV.

V is TRBV7-8 and J is TRBJ2-6; 7 bases fit TRBD1. Germline trimming cut 1 base from V and 3 bases from J; bases unmatched to any gene: 12. This CDR3 has 19 amino acids. The germline gives CDR1 SGHVS, CDR2 FQNEAQ. For the CDR3, the DNA is TGTGCCAGCAGCTTAGAGGGACAGAGTCTAGTTGGTGGGGCCAACGTCCTGACTTTC. Translation gives CASSLEGQSLVGGANVLTF.

This clone was seen only once. The genes are TRBV10-3 and TRBJ1-1; D gene unclear. Germline assignment: CDR1 ENHRY and CDR2 SYGVKD. Trimming shortened V by 4 bases and J by 6 bases, and 12 bases separated the two germline ends. The CDR3 totals 13 residues. The CDR3 loop reads CAISVERTSEAFF. The DNA of the CDR3 is TGTGCCATCAGTGTTGAGCGTACCTCTGAAGCTTTCTTT.